One and the same sample provided the 18 T cell receptor beta chains below, sequenced in a study of shared clonotypes between healthy human individuals (TCRdb year 2020). Library generation was performed with the immunoSEQ multiplex PCR assay. As stored in TCRdb, this immuneACCESS dataset retains in-frame rearrangements with V and J assigned. A fraction of the clones does not appear; measured against another copy, unresolved V genes explain less than half of the discrepancy, and the remainder lacks a known reason. For this sample there are roughly 770,000 clones; about 96% appear just once. Around 0.21% of the sample is held by the ten biggest clonotypes. CD8 naive samples were obtained by positive selection for CCR7 among CD45RO-negative cells, yielding a CD45RA+CCR7+ population from which TemRA cells were excluded. Sequencing was carried out using naive CD8+ T cells sorted from blood. The sample's cell subset or site, from its label and the paper: CD45RA+CCR7+. Receptors originate from a man aged 25-45 years in good health.

In nucleotides, the CDR3 is TGTGCCAGCAGTTTATCACCCTTGAACTCCTACGAGCAGTACTTC. As protein: CASSLSPLNSYEQYF. The V gene is TRBV27, the J gene TRBJ2-7; the D is unclear. CDR1 and CDR2 from the germline V gene are MNHEY and SMNVEV (reference sequence). The CDR3 extends over 15 amino acids. Trimming cost V 0 bases and J 0 bases, with 9 bases left between them.

The chain employs TRBV27 and TRBJ2-1, with D tentatively TRBD2 (5 bases). V shed 5 bases and J shed 4 bases, with 18 bases lying between them. Germline-derived CDR1 and CDR2 are MNHEY and SMNVEV (reference sequence). CDR3 length equals 16 residues. CDR3 nucleotide sequence: TGTGCCAGCAGTCCAAGGACTGGAACGCCGTACAATGAGCAGTTCTTC. Its protein product is CASSPRTGTPYNEQFF.

The CDR3 bases are TGTGCCAGCAGCTTTGGACTAGCGGGAGTAGTCGATACGCAGTATTTT. This translates into CASSFGLAGVVDTQYF. The J gene is TRBJ2-3, the V gene TRBV5-8, with 13 bases that match TRBD2. The CDR3 runs to 16 residues. The V segment lost 2 bases and the J segment 6 bases; nucleotides outside the gene matches: 6. Germline V gene lookup returns CDR1 SGHTS and CDR2 YDEGEE.

The chain couples TRBV6-5 to TRBJ2-2, with a tentative D call TRBD2 (6 bases). The CDR3 extends over 16 amino acids. CDR1 and CDR2 from the germline V gene are MNHEY and SVGAGI. V dropped 0 bases and J dropped 4 bases, with 12 bases sitting between them. The CDR3 sequence: CASSYSLQGLTGELFF. CDR3 DNA: TGTGCCAGCAGTTACTCCTTGCAGGGACTCACCGGGGAGCTGTTTTTT.

The chain recombines TRBV7-9 with TRBJ2-7; TRBD2 agrees at 9 bases. The CDR3 runs 15 residues. After removal of 1 base from V and 3 bases from J, the junction contained 4 bases not matched to a gene. Germline V gene sequence: CDR1 SEHNR, CDR2 FQNEAQ (reference sequence). The CDR3 nucleotides read TGTGCCAGCAGCTTAGAGGCTAGCGGGAACTACGAGCAGTACTTC. Residues: CASSLEASGNYEQYF.

V usage is TRBV27 and J usage is TRBJ2-7, with a tentative D call TRBD2 (6 bases). Trimming took off 4 bases at V and 3 bases at J, with 10 bases between the two ends. Germline CDR1 MNHEY, CDR2 SMNVEV (reference sequence). The CDR3 covers 13 residues. DNA for the CDR3: TGTGCCAGCAGTTGGACTACCGGCTACGAGCAGTACTTC. Translated: CASSWTTGYEQYF.

This chain connects TRBV7-9 to TRBJ2-7; 10 positions agree with TRBD1. Germline V lookup: CDR1 SEHNR, CDR2 FQNEAQ (reference sequence). The V and J ends lost 8 bases and 4 bases, in that order; junction bases with no gene match: 2. This CDR3 is 12 amino acids long. The CDR3 loop is CASAGQGYEQYF. The DNA for the CDR3 is TGTGCCAGCGCGGGACAGGGGTACGAGCAGTACTTC.

The V call is TRBV10-2, the J call TRBJ1-2; a possible D gene is TRBD1 (5 bases). In germline, CDR1 is WSHSY, CDR2 SAAADI. V was cut by 5 bases and J by 8 bases, with 15 bases left in between. The CDR3 runs to 13 residues. This chain's CDR3 is CASSSQRGGGYTF. CDR3 bases: TGCGCCAGCAGTTCCCAACGGGGCGGGGGCTACACCTTC.

The rearrangement links TRBV10-1 to TRBJ2-2, with D tentatively TRBD1 (6 bases). V was cut by 3 bases and J by 3 bases, with 11 bases left in between. The CDR3 is 15 amino acids. In germline, CDR1 is WNHNN, CDR2 SYGVQD (reference sequence). The CDR3 bases are TGCGCCAGCAGTGACGGGACAACCTACACCGGGGAGCTGTTTTTT. This translates into CASSDGTTYTGELFF.

This sequence joins TRBV4-1 and TRBJ2-7; 10 positions match TRBD2. Trimming removed 0 bases from V and 0 bases from J; junction bases left unmatched: 2. CDR3 length: 16 amino acids. Germline values: CDR1 MGHRA, CDR2 YSYEKL. The CDR3 loop is CASSQDASGSSYEQYF. CDR3 nucleotides: TGCGCCAGCAGCCAAGATGCTAGCGGGAGCTCCTACGAGCAGTACTTC.

The genes are TRBV6-5 and TRBJ2-3, with D uncertain. V gave up 2 bases and J gave up 2 bases, with 11 bases separating them. The CDR3 extends over 15 amino acids. Germline V gene lookup returns CDR1 MNHEY and CDR2 SVGAGI. Written as DNA, the CDR3 is TGTGCCAGCAGTTACCTTAACCTTCCCACAGATACGCAGTATTTT. Its translation is CASSYLNLPTDTQYF.

This clone was seen only once. V usage is TRBV11-2 and J usage is TRBJ2-7; TRBD2 aligns across 8 bases. There are 13 residues in the CDR3. V lost 3 bases, J lost 4 bases, and 2 bases stayed unmatched. CDR1 is SGHAT, CDR2 FQNNGV, per germline. CDR3 nucleotides: TGTGCCAGCAGCTTTACTAGCGGATACGAGCAGTACTTC. This codes for CASSFTSGYEQYF.

The chain uses TRBV18 and TRBJ1-5, with a weak D call TRBD1 (5 bases). This CDR3 has 15 residues. Germline CDR1 reads KGHSH; CDR2 reads LQKENI. Trimming pared 2 bases from V and 4 bases from J, leaving 12 bases between. The DNA for the CDR3 is TGTGCCAGCTCACCAGGTGGGGGGACGAATCAGCCCCAGCATTTT. It encodes CASSPGGGTNQPQHF.

This sequence joins TRBV27 and TRBJ1-5; unclear D gene. Germline V lookup: CDR1 MNHEY, CDR2 SMNVEV (reference sequence). This CDR3 contains 12 residues. V shed 5 bases and J shed 1 base, with 3 bases lying between them. The CDR3 is CASSGSNQPQHF. The CDR3 region has the DNA TGTGCCAGCAGTGGAAGCAATCAGCCCCAGCATTTT.

The V and J genes are TRBV28 and TRBJ2-1; 10 bases are shared with TRBD1. J lost 3 bases, V lost 7 bases, and 3 bases had no gene match. CDR1 is MDHEN and CDR2 is SYDVKM in the germline V gene. The CDR3 consists of 14 residues. CDR3 loop: CASKGTGDYNEQFF. DNA for the CDR3: TGTGCCAGCAAAGGGACAGGGGACTACAATGAGCAGTTCTTC.

Here the CDR3 reads CASSVGAGVEQYF. The DNA for the CDR3 is TGTGCCAGCAGCGTAGGAGCAGGGGTCGAGCAGTACTTC. The chain is built from TRBV9 and TRBJ2-7, with a possible D match to TRBD1 (6 bases). Trimming removed 0 bases from V and 6 bases from J, with 10 bases in between. Germline CDR1 is SGDLS and CDR2 is YYNGEE. This CDR3 contains 13 residues.

This chain connects TRBV28 to TRBJ2-1, with 9 bases lining up with TRBD2. The V and J ends lost 6 bases and 9 bases, in that order; junction bases with no gene match: 15. The CDR3 length is 16 residues. In germline, CDR1 is MDHEN, CDR2 SYDVKM. CDR3 loop: CASSSQAAGGPVEQFF. The CDR3 bases are TGTGCCAGCAGCTCCCAGGCGGCGGGAGGGCCTGTTGAGCAGTTCTTC.

CDR3 DNA sequence: TGTGCCACCGATAGGGCGGATCAGCCCCAGCATTTT. Amino acid sequence: CATDRADQPQHF. J is TRBJ1-5 and V is TRBV6-6; no reliable D call. The CDR3 has 12 amino acids. Germline CDR1 reads MNHNY; CDR2 reads SVGAGI (reference sequence). The ends were cut back, 10 bases at V and 5 bases at J, with 12 bases in the middle.